These 15 T cell receptor beta chains originate from one sample sequenced in a study of lymphopenia after photon versus proton radiotherapy. Using immunoSEQ multiplex PCR, the repertoire was profiled, and TCRdb retains in-frame clones only, with some absent. The sample has 24,000 or so clones, more than 75% seen once. The sample consisted of peripheral blood, taken from a patient treated with photon-based radiotherapy. The receptors shown here come from a man in his forties or fifties with gastric cancer.

This clone has just a few counts. This chain connects TRBV2 to TRBJ1-4, with D possibly being TRBD1 (6 bases). Deletions cut 1 base from V and 7 bases from J, with 10 bases between. CDR3 length: 14 amino acids. CDR1 SNHLY and CDR2 FYNNEI come from the germline V gene. The CDR3 sequence: CASSEEGVGEKLFF. The DNA of the CDR3 is TGTGCCAGCAGTGAAGAGGGGGTCGGTGAAAAACTGTTTTTT. Complete variable domain (other parts from reference TRBV2 and TRBJ1-4): EPEVTQTPSHQVTQMGQEVILRCVPISNHLYFYWYRQILGQKVEFLVSFYNNEISEKSEIFDDQFSVERPDGSNFTLKIRSTKLEDSAMYFCASSEEGVGEKLFFGSGTQLSVL.

The gene calls are TRBV10-3 and TRBJ2-2, with D unresolved. CDR1 and CDR2 (germline): ENHRY, SYGVKD. This CDR3 has 12 amino acids. Trimming stripped 7 bases from V and 1 base from J, with 4 bases between. In DNA, the CDR3 is TGTGCCATCACTTTGAACACCGGGGAGCTGTTTTTT. Encoded protein: CAITLNTGELFF.

This chain links TRBV6-1 with TRBJ2-1, with 12 bases identical to TRBD2. This CDR3 has 14 amino acids. After removal of 2 bases from V and 7 bases from J, the junction contained 0 bases not matched to a gene. CDR1 and CDR2 from the germline V gene are MNHNS and SASEGT. The CDR3 DNA reads TGTGCCAGCAGTGAACTAGCGGGGGGGAATGAGCAGTTCTTC. Residues: CASSELAGGNEQFF.

Relative to its sample, this clone is medium-sized. The chain employs TRBV7-8 and TRBJ1-1; TRBD1 agrees at 9 bases. The J segment lost 2 bases and the V segment lost 7 bases, leaving 5 bases of the junction unmatched. CDR1 is SGHVS, CDR2 FQNEAQ, per germline. CDR3 size: 14 residues. DNA of the CDR3: TGTGCCAGCAACCCGACAGGGGGTAACACTGAAGCTTTCTTT. This encodes CASNPTGGNTEAFF.

The chain recombines TRBV2 with TRBJ1-5; 9 bases agree with TRBD1. The CDR3 is 15 residues long. Germline assignment: CDR1 SNHLY and CDR2 FYNNEI. With V trimmed by 4 bases and J by 6 bases, 7 bases remained unmatched. The CDR3: CASSAPTGGGQPQHF. CDR3 in DNA: TGTGCCAGCAGTGCCCCTACAGGGGGCGGTCAGCCCCAGCATTTT.

The V gene is TRBV10-3, the J gene TRBJ2-2, with a possible D match to TRBD2 (6 bases). V was clipped by 6 bases and J by 2 bases, with 10 bases between them. The germline V gene encodes CDR1 ENHRY and CDR2 SYGVKD. The CDR3 has 14 amino acids. In nucleotides, the CDR3 is TGTGCCATCAGGGGGACTGGTAACACCGGGGAGCTGTTTTTT. Encoded protein: CAIRGTGNTGELFF.

The genes are TRBV18 and TRBJ1-5; D perhaps matches TRBD1 (5 bases). V was clipped by 3 bases and J by 0 bases, with 12 bases between them. The CDR3 is 16 amino acids. Germline V gene lookup returns CDR1 KGHSH and CDR2 LQKENI. CDR3 region: CASSPEQGHSNQPQHF. In DNA, the CDR3 is TGTGCCAGCTCACCGGAGCAGGGCCATAGCAATCAGCCCCAGCATTTT.

This chain uses TRBV5-1 with TRBJ1-6; possibly TRBD1 for D (5 bases). This CDR3 spans 17 amino acids. Trimming cost V 0 bases and J 0 bases, with 10 bases left between them. The V gene's germline CDR1 is SGHRS and CDR2 YFSETQ. The CDR3 region has the DNA TGCGCCAGCAGCTTGGATATGACAGACTCCTATAATTCACCCCTCCACTTT. This encodes CASSLDMTDSYNSPLHF.

This clone has just one count. The rearrangement uses TRBV7-2 and TRBJ1-6; weak D call: TRBD1 (6 bases). CDR1 is SGHTA and CDR2 is FQGNSA in the germline V gene. The CDR3 loop spans 19 amino acids. Trimming removed 5 bases from V and 0 bases from J, with 20 bases in between. The CDR3 DNA is TGTGCCAGCAGCACACACCCACGGGACACCCGCTCCTATAATTCACCCCTCCACTTT. It codes for CASSTHPRDTRSYNSPLHF. The complete variable domain, with remaining parts taken from reference TRBV7-2 and TRBJ1-6, reads GAGVSQSPSNKVTEKGKDVELRCDPISGHTALYWYRQSLGQGLEFLIYFQGNSAPDKSGLPSDRFSAERTGGSVSTLTIQRTQQEDSAVYLCASSTHPRDTRSYNSPLHFGNGTRLTVT.

This rearrangement joins TRBV29-1 to TRBJ2-1; 7 nucleotides align to TRBD1. CDR1 is SQVTM, CDR2 ANQGSEA, per germline. CDR3 length: 16 amino acids. The ends lost 2 bases at V and 6 bases at J; junction bases unmatched: 13. This CDR3 is CSVERRTGLRGNEQFF. The CDR3, as DNA: TGCAGCGTTGAACGCAGGACAGGTTTGAGGGGCAATGAGCAGTTCTTC.

The chain combines TRBV27 with TRBJ2-3; tentatively, D is TRBD1 (5 bases). Trimming cost V 0 bases and J 4 bases, with 8 bases left between them. Germline V gives CDR1 MNHEY, CDR2 SMNVEV (reference sequence). This CDR3 region has 14 residues. CDR3 DNA: TGTGCCAGCAGTTTATCCAGGGTTGCAGATACGCAGTATTTT. Residues: CASSLSRVADTQYF.

The chain employs TRBV29-1 and TRBJ2-1; D remains unclear. This CDR3 is 16 amino acids long. Germline lookup yields CDR1 SQVTM and CDR2 ANQGSEA. Trimming cost V 1 base and J 4 bases, with 17 bases left between them. CDR3 residues: CSVEVFQSLRYNEQFF. CDR3 sequence (DNA): TGCAGCGTTGAAGTATTCCAGAGCCTACGATACAATGAGCAGTTCTTC.

This rearrangement joins TRBV18 to TRBJ2-3; D not certain. In germline, CDR1 is KGHSH, CDR2 LQKENI. The CDR3 is 14 residues long. V lost 2 bases, J lost 3 bases, and 9 bases lay in between. CDR3 amino acids: CASSPETRTDTQYF. CDR3 nucleotide sequence: TGTGCCAGCTCACCAGAGACTCGTACAGATACGCAGTATTTT.

The chain uses TRBV4-1 and TRBJ2-1; D is perhaps TRBD2 (7 bases). The CDR3 runs to 13 residues. Germline loops: CDR1 MGHRA, CDR2 YSYEKL. The V end was cut by 6 bases, the J end by 7 bases, with 13 bases between. As DNA, the CDR3 is TGCGCCAGCAGGGAGGGGGGGGGAAATGAGCAGTTCTTC. Translating gives CASREGGGNEQFF.

This clone was counted only a few times. The chain joins TRBV12-5 to TRBJ2-5; D is possibly TRBD2 (5 bases). V lost 0 bases to trimming and J lost 5 bases, with 16 bases between them. The CDR3 totals 16 residues. Looked up from germline, CDR1 is LGHNT and CDR2 is FRNRAP. DNA for the CDR3: TGTGCTAGTGGTTTGGTATTCGGGGTGGTAGGGGAGACCCAGTACTTC. Encoded protein: CASGLVFGVVGETQYF.